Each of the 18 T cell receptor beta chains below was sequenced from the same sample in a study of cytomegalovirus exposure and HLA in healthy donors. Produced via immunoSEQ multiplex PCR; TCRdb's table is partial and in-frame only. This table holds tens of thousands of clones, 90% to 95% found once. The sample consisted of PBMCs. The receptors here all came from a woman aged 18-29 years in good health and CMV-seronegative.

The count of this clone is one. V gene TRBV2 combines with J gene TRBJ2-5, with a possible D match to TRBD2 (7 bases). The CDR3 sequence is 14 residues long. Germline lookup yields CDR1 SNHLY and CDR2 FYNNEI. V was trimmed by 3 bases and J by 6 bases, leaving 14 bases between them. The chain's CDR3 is CASSDARGGQTQYF. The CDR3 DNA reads TGTGCCAGCAGTGACGCCAGGGGAGGGCAGACCCAGTACTTC.

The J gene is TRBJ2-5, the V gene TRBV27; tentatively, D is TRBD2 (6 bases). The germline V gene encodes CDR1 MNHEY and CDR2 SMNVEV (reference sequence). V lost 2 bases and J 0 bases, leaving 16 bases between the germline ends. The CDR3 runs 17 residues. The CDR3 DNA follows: TGTGCCAGCAGTTTACGGGGGAACCTACCGTACCAAGAGACCCAGTACTTC. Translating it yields CASSLRGNLPYQETQYF.

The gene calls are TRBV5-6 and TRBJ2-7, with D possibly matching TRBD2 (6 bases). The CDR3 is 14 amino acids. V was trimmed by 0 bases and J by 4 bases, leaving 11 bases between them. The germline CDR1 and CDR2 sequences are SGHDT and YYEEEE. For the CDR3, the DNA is TGTGCCAGCAGCTTGGGACTAGGGAAGTACGAGCAGTACTTC. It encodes CASSLGLGKYEQYF.

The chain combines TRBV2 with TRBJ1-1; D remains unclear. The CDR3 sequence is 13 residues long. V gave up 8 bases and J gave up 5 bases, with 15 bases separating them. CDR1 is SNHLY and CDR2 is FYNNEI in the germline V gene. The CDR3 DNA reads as TGTGCCAGCGAGAGTCTACTAGCGACTGAAGCTTTCTTT. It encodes CASESLLATEAFF.

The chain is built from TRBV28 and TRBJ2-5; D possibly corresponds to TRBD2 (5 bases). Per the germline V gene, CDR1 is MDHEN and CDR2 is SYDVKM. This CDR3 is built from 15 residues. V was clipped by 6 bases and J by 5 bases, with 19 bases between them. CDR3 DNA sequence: TGTGCCAGCAGACCCAGCTTTAGCGACGGGGAGACCCAGTACTTC. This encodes CASRPSFSDGETQYF. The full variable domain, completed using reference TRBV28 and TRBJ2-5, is DVKVTQSSRYLVKRTGEKVFLECVQDMDHENMFWYRQDPGLGLRLIYFSYDVKMKEKGDIPEGYSVSREKKERFSLILESASTNQTSMYLCASRPSFSDGETQYFGPGTRLLVL.

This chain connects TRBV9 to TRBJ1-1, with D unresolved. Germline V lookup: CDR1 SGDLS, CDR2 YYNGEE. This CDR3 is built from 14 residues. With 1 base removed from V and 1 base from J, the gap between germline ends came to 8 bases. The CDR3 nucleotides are TGTGCCAGCAGCGTACCGCGAGCGAACACTGAAGCTTTCTTT. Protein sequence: CASSVPRANTEAFF.

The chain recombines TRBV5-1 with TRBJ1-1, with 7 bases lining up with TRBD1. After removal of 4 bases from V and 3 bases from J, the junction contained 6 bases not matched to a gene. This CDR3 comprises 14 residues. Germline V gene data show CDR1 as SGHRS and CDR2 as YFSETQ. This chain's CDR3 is CASSGITGDTEAFF. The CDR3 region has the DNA TGCGCCAGCAGCGGAATAACAGGGGACACTGAAGCTTTCTTT.

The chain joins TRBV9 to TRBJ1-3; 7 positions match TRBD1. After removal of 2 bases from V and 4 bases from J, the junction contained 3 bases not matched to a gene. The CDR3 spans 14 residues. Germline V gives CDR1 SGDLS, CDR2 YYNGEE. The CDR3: CASSVGTAGNTIYF. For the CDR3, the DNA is TGTGCCAGCAGCGTCGGGACAGCCGGAAACACCATATATTTT.

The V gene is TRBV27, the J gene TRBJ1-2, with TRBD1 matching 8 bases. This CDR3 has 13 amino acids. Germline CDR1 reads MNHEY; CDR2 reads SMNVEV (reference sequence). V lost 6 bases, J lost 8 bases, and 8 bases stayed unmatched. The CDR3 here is CASSLSGGAGYTF. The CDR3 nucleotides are TGTGCCAGCAGCCTATCAGGGGGCGCGGGCTACACCTTC.

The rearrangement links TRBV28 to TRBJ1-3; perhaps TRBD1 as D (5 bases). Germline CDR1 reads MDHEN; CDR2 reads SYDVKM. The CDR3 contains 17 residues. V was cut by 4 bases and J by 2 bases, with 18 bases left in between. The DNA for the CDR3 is TGTGCCAGCAGTTGGGGTGGGTCAGGGAGGGCTGGAAACACCATATATTTT. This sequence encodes CASSWGGSGRAGNTIYF. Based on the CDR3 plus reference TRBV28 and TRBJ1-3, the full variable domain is DVKVTQSSRYLVKRTGEKVFLECVQDMDHENMFWYRQDPGLGLRLIYFSYDVKMKEKGDIPEGYSVSREKKERFSLILESASTNQTSMYLCASSWGGSGRAGNTIYFGEGSWLTVV.

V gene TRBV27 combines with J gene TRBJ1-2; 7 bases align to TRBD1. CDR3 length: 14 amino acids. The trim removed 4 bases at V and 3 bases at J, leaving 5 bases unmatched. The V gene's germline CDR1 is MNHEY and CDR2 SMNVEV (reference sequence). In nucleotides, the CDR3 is TGTGCCAGCAGTTCCTCAACAGGGGACTATGGCTACACCTTC. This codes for CASSSSTGDYGYTF.

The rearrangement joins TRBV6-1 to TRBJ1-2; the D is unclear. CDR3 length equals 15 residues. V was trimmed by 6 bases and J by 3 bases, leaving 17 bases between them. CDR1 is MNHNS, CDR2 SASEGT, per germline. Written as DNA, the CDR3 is TGTGCCAGCAGGCCCGCGCAGGCGAGTTACTATGGCTACACCTTC. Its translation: CASRPAQASYYGYTF.

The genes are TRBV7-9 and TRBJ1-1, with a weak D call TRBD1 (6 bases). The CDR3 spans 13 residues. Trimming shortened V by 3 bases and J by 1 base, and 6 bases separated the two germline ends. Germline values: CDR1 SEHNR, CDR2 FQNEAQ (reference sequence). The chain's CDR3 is CASSLDRNTEAFF. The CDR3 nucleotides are TGTGCCAGCAGCTTGGACAGGAACACTGAAGCTTTCTTT.

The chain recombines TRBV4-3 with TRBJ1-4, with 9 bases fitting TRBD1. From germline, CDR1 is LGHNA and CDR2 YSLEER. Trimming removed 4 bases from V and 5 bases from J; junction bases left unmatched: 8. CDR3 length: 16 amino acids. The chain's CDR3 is CASSRGAGQGNEKLFF. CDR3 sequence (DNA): TGCGCCAGCAGCCGAGGGGCCGGACAGGGGAATGAAAAACTGTTTTTT.

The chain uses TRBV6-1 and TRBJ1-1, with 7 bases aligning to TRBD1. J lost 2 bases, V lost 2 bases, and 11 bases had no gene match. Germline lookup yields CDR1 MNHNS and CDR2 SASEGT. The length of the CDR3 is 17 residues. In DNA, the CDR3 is TGTGCCAGCAGTGAAAAAGGGGGCAGGGGGATCAACACTGAAGCTTTCTTT. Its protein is CASSEKGGRGINTEAFF.

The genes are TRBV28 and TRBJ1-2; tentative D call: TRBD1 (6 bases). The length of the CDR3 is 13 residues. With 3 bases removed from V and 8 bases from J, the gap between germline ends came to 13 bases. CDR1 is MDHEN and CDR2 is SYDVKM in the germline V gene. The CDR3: CASSLNRANGYTF. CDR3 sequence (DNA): TGTGCCAGCAGTTTGAACAGGGCGAACGGCTACACCTTC.

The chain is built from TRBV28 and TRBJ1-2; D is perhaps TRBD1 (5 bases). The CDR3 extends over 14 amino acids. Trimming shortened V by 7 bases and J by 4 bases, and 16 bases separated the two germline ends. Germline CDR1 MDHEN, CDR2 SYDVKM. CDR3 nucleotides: TGTGCCAGCACCTTGGGGCAGGGAGGCTATGGCTACACCTTC. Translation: CASTLGQGGYGYTF.

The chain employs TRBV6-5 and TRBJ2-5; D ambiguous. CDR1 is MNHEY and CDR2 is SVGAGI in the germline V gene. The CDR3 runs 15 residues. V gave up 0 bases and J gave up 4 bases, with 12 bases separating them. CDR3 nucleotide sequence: TGTGCCAGCAGTTACTCGTGGTCGAGTGGAGAGACCCAGTACTTC. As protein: CASSYSWSSGETQYF.